The 19 T cell receptor beta chains listed next were all sequenced from one sample in a study of T cell responses to AZD1222 COVID-19 vaccine. Data came from immunoSEQ multiplex PCR; TCRdb stores just in-frame clones and leaves some out. The repertoire holds around 100,000 clones, with around nine tenths as singletons. The material sequenced was peripheral blood, taken on day 0 of AZD1222 vaccination. The origin of the receptors is an adult in good health.

This clone was detected only once. The chain recombines TRBV5-6 with TRBJ2-1; D gene ambiguous. V was clipped by 3 bases and J by 0 bases, with 10 bases between them. Per the germline V gene, CDR1 is SGHDT and CDR2 is YYEEEE. The CDR3 runs to 15 residues. CDR3 region: CASSSDGSSYNEQFF. The CDR3 DNA reads TGTGCCAGCAGCTCGGACGGAAGCTCCTACAATGAGCAGTTCTTC.

The chain links TRBV29-1 to TRBJ2-5; D unresolved. The V end was cut by 1 base, the J end by 2 bases, with 8 bases between. Germline V gene sequence: CDR1 SQVTM, CDR2 ANQGSEA. The CDR3 sequence is 13 residues long. CDR3 DNA sequence: TGCAGCGTTGAAGGTGGCAGACAAGAGACCCAGTACTTC. Its protein product is CSVEGGRQETQYF.

V and J are TRBV29-1 and TRBJ2-3, with D possibly being TRBD1 (5 bases). CDR1 and CDR2 (germline): SQVTM, ANQGSEA. The CDR3 is 14 amino acids. The ends were cut back, 8 bases at V and 3 bases at J, with 18 bases in the middle. In DNA form, the CDR3 reads TGCAGCTTCCAGGGAACGGTGGGAACAGATACGCAGTATTTT. Amino acids: CSFQGTVGTDTQYF.

CDR3: CATSARTGGDYGYTF. In nucleotides, the CDR3 is TGTGCCACCAGCGCGCGGACAGGGGGCGACTATGGCTACACCTTC. The chain uses TRBV15 and TRBJ1-2; 11 nucleotides align to TRBD1. The germline V gene encodes CDR1 LNHNV and CDR2 YYDKDF (reference sequence). Trimming cost V 5 bases and J 3 bases; bases outside gene matches: 5. This CDR3 is built from 15 residues. The full variable domain, in which reference TRBV15 and TRBJ1-2 provide the parts outside the CDR3, is DAMVIQNPRYQVTQFGKPVTLSCSQTLNHNVMYWYQQKSSQAPKLLFHYYDKDFNNEADTPDNFQSRRPNTSFCFLDIRSPGLGDTAMYLCATSARTGGDYGYTFGSGTRLTVV.

The chain joins TRBV11-2 to TRBJ2-3; D is possibly TRBD1 (6 bases). V gave up 2 bases and J gave up 1 base, with 19 bases separating them. In germline, CDR1 is SGHAT, CDR2 FQNNGV. The CDR3 contains 18 residues. The CDR3 sequence: CASSLKGPLGARTDTQYF. The CDR3 nucleotides are TGTGCCAGCAGCTTAAAAGGTCCCCTGGGGGCCCGCACAGATACGCAGTATTTT.

V and J are TRBV5-4 and TRBJ1-6, with TRBD1 identical over 8 bases. This CDR3 is 14 amino acids long. Germline CDR1 SGHNT, CDR2 YYREEE (reference sequence). The junction had 5 bases not matched to a gene; V was cut back by 5 bases and J by 7 bases. The CDR3 region has the DNA TGTGCCAGCAGACCAGGGGGCTCGAATTCACCCCTCCACTTT. Its translation: CASRPGGSNSPLHF.

This clone was counted a single time. The rearrangement joins TRBV5-1 to TRBJ1-2; TRBD1 agrees at 8 bases. J was trimmed by 6 bases and V by 0 bases; bases with no gene match: 7. CDR1 SGHRS and CDR2 YFSETQ come from the germline V gene. The CDR3 is 15 residues long. CDR3 DNA: TGCGCCAGCAGCTTGGAGGTGCAGGACAGGGATGGCTACACCTTC. Translating gives CASSLEVQDRDGYTF.

The chain couples TRBV3-1 (or the pseudogene TRBV3-2) to TRBJ2-1, with a tentative D call TRBD2 (6 bases). The ends were cut back, 5 bases at V and 6 bases at J, with 8 bases in the middle. The V gene's germline CDR1 is LGHDT and CDR2 YNNKEL (reference sequence). The CDR3 runs to 12 residues. The CDR3 reads CASSFGGNEQFF. CDR3 nucleotides: TGTGCCAGCAGCTTCGGGGGCAATGAGCAGTTCTTC.

The chain joins TRBV6-5 to TRBJ1-1; D unclear. There are 11 residues in the CDR3. Germline CDR1 and CDR2: MNHEY and SVGAGI. Trimming removed 8 bases from V and 6 bases from J, with 10 bases in between. CDR3 region: CASRGYAEAFF. The CDR3 DNA sequence: TGTGCCAGCCGCGGATATGCTGAAGCTTTCTTT.

The genes are TRBV24-1 and TRBJ2-3; D remains unclear. Germline V gene lookup returns CDR1 KGHDR and CDR2 SFDVKD. The CDR3 has 12 residues. V was pared by 5 bases and J by 3 bases, with 5 bases between. This chain's CDR3 is CATSGVTDTQYF. The CDR3 DNA follows: TGTGCCACCAGTGGGGTAACAGATACGCAGTATTTT.

This clone was detected a few times. V usage is TRBV5-4 and J usage is TRBJ1-2; D ambiguous. This CDR3 region has 16 residues. Trimming left V 4 bases short and J 5 bases short, with 21 bases between. Germline V lookup: CDR1 SGHNT, CDR2 YYREEE (reference sequence). CDR3 residues: CASSPTAGTNNYGYTF. DNA for the CDR3: TGTGCCAGCAGCCCAACCGCCGGAACCAATAATTATGGCTACACCTTC.

This rearrangement joins TRBV7-2 to TRBJ1-2; D remains unclear. CDR3 length: 12 residues. V was shortened by 3 bases and J by 5 bases, with 7 bases between the two germline ends. Germline CDR1 is SGHTA and CDR2 is FQGNSA. CDR3 region: CASSLDGYGYTF. As DNA, the CDR3 is TGTGCCAGCAGCTTGGATGGTTATGGCTACACCTTC.

The chain uses TRBV19 and TRBJ2-1; no clear D gene. Trimming removed 1 base at V and 12 bases at J, with 13 bases between. Per germline, CDR1 LNHDA and CDR2 SQIVND (reference sequence). The CDR3 is 13 residues long. The CDR3 DNA sequence: TGTGCCAGTAGTATAGGACCTAGGGTCGGGCAGTTCTTC. Protein sequence: CASSIGPRVGQFF.

The J gene is TRBJ2-7, the V gene TRBV19; perhaps TRBD2 as D (5 bases). From germline, CDR1 is LNHDA and CDR2 SQIVND (reference sequence). This CDR3 has 12 residues. The V end was cut by 3 bases, the J end by 2 bases, with 5 bases between. The CDR3 DNA sequence: TGTGCCAGTAGTATCGGGACCTACGAGCAGTACTTC. Protein sequence: CASSIGTYEQYF.

This rearrangement joins TRBV3-1 (or the pseudogene TRBV3-2) to TRBJ2-5; D is perhaps TRBD2 (5 bases). The CDR3 covers 12 residues. V lost 3 bases and J lost 5, with 7 bases in between. Looked up from germline, CDR1 is LGHDT and CDR2 is YNNKEL (reference sequence). The CDR3 sequence: CASSHRRETQYF. DNA for the CDR3: TGTGCCAGCAGCCATAGGAGGGAGACCCAGTACTTC.

J is TRBJ2-7 and V is TRBV3-1 (or the pseudogene TRBV3-2); TRBD2 agrees at 9 bases. Germline V gene data show CDR1 as LGHDT and CDR2 as YNNKEL (reference sequence). This CDR3 contains 15 residues. The junction had 4 bases not matched to a gene; V was cut back by 1 base and J by 3 bases. CDR3 protein: CASSQGASGVYEQYF. The CDR3 coding sequence is TGTGCCAGCAGCCAAGGGGCTAGCGGGGTCTACGAGCAGTACTTC.

The V gene is TRBV2, the J gene TRBJ1-2; D is unresolved. Trimming pared 0 bases from V and 8 bases from J, leaving 4 bases between. The germline gives CDR1 SNHLY, CDR2 FYNNEI. The CDR3 has 11 amino acids. For the CDR3, the DNA is TGTGCCAGCAGTGAAGCAGGGGGCTACACCTTC. Its translation: CASSEAGGYTF.

This sequence joins TRBV5-6 and TRBJ2-5, with 10 bases aligning to TRBD1. This CDR3 has 15 residues. With 0 bases clipped from V and 3 bases from J, the junction kept 2 bases outside the gene matches. The germline gives CDR1 SGHDT, CDR2 YYEEEE. The DNA of the CDR3 is TGTGCCAGCAGCTTGGGGACAGGGGGAGAAGAGACCCAGTACTTC. Translated, it gives CASSLGTGGEETQYF.

This clone was observed a handful of times. The chain recombines TRBV5-8 with TRBJ1-4, with D perhaps TRBD1 (5 bases). This CDR3 has 15 amino acids. Trimming took off 4 bases at V and 2 bases at J, with 12 bases between the two ends. The V gene's germline CDR1 is SGHTS and CDR2 YDEGEE. CDR3 nucleotides: TGTGCCAGCAGCCCCCGGGGCCGGACTAATGAAAAACTGTTTTTT. Translated: CASSPRGRTNEKLFF. Full variable domain (remainder filled in from reference TRBV5-8 and TRBJ1-4): EAGVTQSPTHLIKTRGQQATLRCSPISGHTSVYWYQQALGLGLQFLLWYDEGEERNRGNFPPRFSGRQFPNYSSELNVNALELEDSALYLCASSPRGRTNEKLFFGSGTQLSVL.